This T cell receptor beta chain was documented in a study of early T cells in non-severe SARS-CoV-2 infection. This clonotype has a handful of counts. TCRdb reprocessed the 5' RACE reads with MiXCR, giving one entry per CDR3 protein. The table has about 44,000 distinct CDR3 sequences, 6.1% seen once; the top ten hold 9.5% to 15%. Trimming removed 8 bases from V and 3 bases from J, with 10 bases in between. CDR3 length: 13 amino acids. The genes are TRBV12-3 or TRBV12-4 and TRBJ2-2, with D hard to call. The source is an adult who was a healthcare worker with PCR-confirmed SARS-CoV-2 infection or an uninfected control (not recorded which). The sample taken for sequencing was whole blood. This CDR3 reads CASGLWDTGELFF. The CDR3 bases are TGTGCCAGCGGGCTTTGGGACACCGGGGAGCTGTTTTTT.